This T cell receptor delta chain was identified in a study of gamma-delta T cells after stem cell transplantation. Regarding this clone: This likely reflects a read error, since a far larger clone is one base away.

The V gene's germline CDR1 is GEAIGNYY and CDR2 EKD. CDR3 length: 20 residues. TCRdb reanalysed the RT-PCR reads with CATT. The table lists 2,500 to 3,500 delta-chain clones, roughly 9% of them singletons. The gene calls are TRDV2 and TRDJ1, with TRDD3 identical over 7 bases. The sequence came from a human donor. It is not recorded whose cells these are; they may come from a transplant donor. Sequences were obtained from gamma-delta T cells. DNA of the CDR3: TGTGCCTGTGATACGTACTGGGGACTTAAAGGGGAACCGTACACCGATAACCTCATCTTT. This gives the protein CACDTYWGLKGEPYTDNLIF.